This T cell receptor beta chain stems from a study of T cell repertoires in cytomegalovirus infection. Study-level background: CMV epitopes that were recently identified and HLA-C-restricted were used alongside well-studied HLA-B-restricted ones. The public TCR beta signatures pointed to both CMV infection and matching HLA type.

TCRdb ran MiXCR on the reads and lists one entry per CDR3 protein. The sample includes a few hundred thousand distinct CDR3 sequences, 25% to 35% seen only once; the top ten take around 19%. Germline values: CDR1 SEHNR, CDR2 FQNEAQ (reference sequence). V was trimmed by 5 bases and J by 2 bases, leaving 15 bases between them. The CDR3 sequence is 15 residues long. Notes on this clonotype: The antigen is not known.

General study points: The study found HLA-C-restricted CMV-specific TCR beta clonotypes dominating the ex vivo response.

This material consisted of cultured PBMCs, taken from culture after CMV antigen stimulation. The source of this sequence is a human donor in good health (CMV status not recorded). Some clones in this sample may be carry-over from other donors' samples. The rearrangement joins TRBV7-9 to TRBJ2-5; D is possibly TRBD1 (6 bases). For the CDR3, the DNA is TGTGCCAGCAGCGCACCGGGACACTCACAAGAGACCCAGTACTTC. Protein product: CASSAPGHSQETQYF. The complete variable domain, with remaining parts taken from reference TRBV7-9 and TRBJ2-5, reads DTGVSQNPRHKITKRGQNVTFRCDPISEHNRLYWYRQTLGQGPEFLTYFQNEAQLEKSRLLSDRFSAERPKGSFSTLEIQRTEQGDSAMYLCASSAPGHSQETQYFGPGTRLLVL.